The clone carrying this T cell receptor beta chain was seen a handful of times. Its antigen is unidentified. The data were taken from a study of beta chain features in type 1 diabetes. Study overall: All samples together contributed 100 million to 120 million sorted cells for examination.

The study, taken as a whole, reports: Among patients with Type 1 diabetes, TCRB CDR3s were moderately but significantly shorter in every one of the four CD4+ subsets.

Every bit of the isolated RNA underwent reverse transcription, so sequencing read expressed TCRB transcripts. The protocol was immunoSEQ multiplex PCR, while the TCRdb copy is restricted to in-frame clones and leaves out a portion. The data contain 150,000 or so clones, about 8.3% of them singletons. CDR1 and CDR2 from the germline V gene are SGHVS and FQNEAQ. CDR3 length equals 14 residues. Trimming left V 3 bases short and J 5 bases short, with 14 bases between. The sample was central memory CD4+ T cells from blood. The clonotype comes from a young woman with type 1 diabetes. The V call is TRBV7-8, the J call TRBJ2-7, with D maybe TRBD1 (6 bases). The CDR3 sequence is CASSLRQGIDEQYF. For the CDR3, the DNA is TGTGCCAGCAGCTTGCGGCAGGGGATCGACGAGCAGTACTTC. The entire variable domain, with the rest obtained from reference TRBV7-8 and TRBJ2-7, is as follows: GAGVSQSPRYKVAKRGQDVALRCDPISGHVSLFWYQQALGQGPEFLTYFQNEAQLDKSGLPSDRFFAERPEGSVSTLKIQRTQQEDSAVYLCASSLRQGIDEQYFGPGTRLTVT.